These 9 T cell receptor beta chains originate from one sample sequenced in a study of T cell responses to AZD1222 COVID-19 vaccine. Measured with immunoSEQ multiplex PCR; TCRdb has only the in-frame clones, and not every one. The sample has under 140,000 clones, 94% seen once. The specimen comprised peripheral blood, sampled 28 days after the second AZD1222 dose. The receptors were sampled from an adult who received the AZD1222 COVID-19 vaccine.

This clone was recorded only once. V and J are TRBV7-2 and TRBJ1-6; no firm D call. Per the germline V gene, CDR1 is SGHTA and CDR2 is FQGNSA. The CDR3 extends over 12 amino acids. V lost 2 bases and J 11 bases, leaving 7 bases between the germline ends. In nucleotides, the CDR3 is TGTGCCAGCAGCTTACATGCAACACCCCTCCACTTT. As protein: CASSLHATPLHF.

This rearrangement joins TRBV7-9 to TRBJ1-1; D is possibly TRBD1 (5 bases). This CDR3 spans 19 amino acids. The germline gives CDR1 SEHNR, CDR2 FQNEAQ (reference sequence). Between the trimmed V and J ends, which lost 0 bases and 0 bases, there was a span of 20 bases. The CDR3 sequence: CASSLAVAGRAYLNTEAFF. The CDR3 DNA reads as TGTGCCAGCAGCTTAGCGGTCGCGGGCAGGGCCTATCTGAACACTGAAGCTTTCTTT. Filled out from reference TRBV7-9 and TRBJ1-1, the complete variable domain reads DTGVSQNPRHKITKRGQNVTFRCDPISEHNRLYWYRQTLGQGPEFLTYFQNEAQLEKSRLLSDRFSAERPKGSFSTLEIQRTEQGDSAMYLCASSLAVAGRAYLNTEAFFGQGTRLTVV.

The rearrangement links TRBV30 to TRBJ1-1; TRBD1 agrees at 8 bases. The CDR3 length is 12 residues. V lost 8 bases, J lost 11 bases, and 13 bases stayed unmatched. Germline lookup yields CDR1 GTSNPN and CDR2 SVGIG (reference sequence). CDR3 in amino acids: CAGTSGGVQAFF. CDR3 in DNA: TGTGCCGGGACGTCAGGGGGCGTACAGGCTTTCTTT.

This clone was recorded once. This chain links TRBV11-3 with TRBJ2-1, with a tentative D call TRBD2 (5 bases). The ends were cut back, 5 bases at V and 6 bases at J, with 14 bases in the middle. The CDR3 is made up of 14 amino acids. Germline CDR1 and CDR2: SGHNT and YENEEA. CDR3 sequence (DNA): TGTGCCAGCAGCCTTCGGACTTCAACCAATGAGCAGTTCTTC. Protein: CASSLRTSTNEQFF.

The V and J genes are TRBV6-5 and TRBJ1-2, with D perhaps matching TRBD1 (5 bases). The CDR3 has 14 residues. In germline, CDR1 is MNHEY, CDR2 SVGAGI. V gave up 0 bases and J gave up 6 bases, with 11 bases separating them. CDR3 in DNA: TGTGCCAGCAGTTACTCGAAACAGGATAATGGCTACACCTTC. It yields the protein CASSYSKQDNGYTF.

The rearrangement uses TRBV3-1 (or the pseudogene TRBV3-2) and TRBJ1-1, with 8 bases that match TRBD1. The CDR3 is 14 amino acids. V lost 4 bases and J lost 3; bases outside the gene matches: 4. Germline CDR1 is LGHDT and CDR2 is YNNKEL (reference sequence). This chain's CDR3 is CASSLDRVHTEAFF. CDR3 nucleotide sequence: TGTGCCAGCAGCCTGGACAGGGTTCACACTGAAGCTTTCTTT.

This clone was counted a single time. V and J are TRBV13 and TRBJ1-1, with TRBD1 as a possible D gene (6 bases). Germline lookup yields CDR1 PRHDT and CDR2 FYEKMQ (reference sequence). Trimming pared 2 bases from V and 7 bases from J, leaving 17 bases between. There are 15 residues in the CDR3. As DNA, the CDR3 is TGTGCCAGCAGCTTAACAGGGAGAGGAAGAAGTGAAGCTTTCTTT. Amino acids: CASSLTGRGRSEAFF.

The genes are TRBV4-1 and TRBJ1-3, with 8 bases that match TRBD1. CDR1 and CDR2 from the germline V gene are MGHRA and YSYEKL. The CDR3 is 17 residues long. Trimming cost V 2 bases and J 3 bases; bases outside gene matches: 9. CDR3 DNA sequence: TGCGCCAGCAGCCAATCGGACAGGGTAATTTTTGGAAACACCATATATTTT. Its protein is CASSQSDRVIFGNTIYF.

The J gene is TRBJ2-1, the V gene TRBV6-5; TRBD1 agrees at 10 bases. Germline CDR1 and CDR2: MNHEY and SVGAGI. The CDR3 is 15 residues long. V gave up 6 bases and J gave up 4 bases; unmatched junction bases: 6. Here the CDR3 reads CASRTGGSGYNEQFF. For the CDR3, the DNA is TGTGCCAGCAGGACAGGGGGCTCAGGATACAATGAGCAGTTCTTC.